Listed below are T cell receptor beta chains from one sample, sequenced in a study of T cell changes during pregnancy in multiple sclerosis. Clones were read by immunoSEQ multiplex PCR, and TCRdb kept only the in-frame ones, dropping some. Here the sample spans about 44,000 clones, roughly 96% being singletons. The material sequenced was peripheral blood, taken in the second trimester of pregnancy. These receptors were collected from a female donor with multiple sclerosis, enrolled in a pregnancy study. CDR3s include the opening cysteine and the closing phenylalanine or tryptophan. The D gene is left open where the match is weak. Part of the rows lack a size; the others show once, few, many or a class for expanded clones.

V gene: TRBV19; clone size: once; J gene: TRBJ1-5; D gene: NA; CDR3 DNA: TGTGCCAGTAGTATTACCCAGGGGCCCAATCAGCCCCAGCATTTT; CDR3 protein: CASSITQGPNQPQHF
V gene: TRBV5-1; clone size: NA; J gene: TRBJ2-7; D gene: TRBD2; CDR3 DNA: TGCGCCAGCAGCTTGGCAACGACTAGCGGGAACGAGCAGTACTTC; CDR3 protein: CASSLATTSGNEQYF
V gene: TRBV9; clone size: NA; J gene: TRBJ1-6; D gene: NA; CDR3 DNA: TGTGCCAGCAGCGTGTCAGGGGTCTATAATTCACCCCTCCACTTT; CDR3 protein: CASSVSGVYNSPLHF
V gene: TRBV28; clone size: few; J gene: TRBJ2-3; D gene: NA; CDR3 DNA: TGTGCCAGCACCGCGATTGGAGGGCCGGATACGCAGTATTTT; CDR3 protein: CASTAIGGPDTQYF
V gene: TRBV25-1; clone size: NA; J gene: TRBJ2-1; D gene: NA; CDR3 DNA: TGTGCCAGCAGTGAATTTTCGGGACTGAACCGGGATGAGCAGTTCTTC; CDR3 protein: CASSEFSGLNRDEQFF
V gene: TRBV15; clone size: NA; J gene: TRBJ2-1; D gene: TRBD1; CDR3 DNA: TGTGCCACCAGCAGAGCTGAACAGGGGCCAAGCGGGCAGTTCTTC; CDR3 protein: CATSRAEQGPSGQFF
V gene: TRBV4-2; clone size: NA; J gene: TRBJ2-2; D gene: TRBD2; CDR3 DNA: TGTGCCAGCAGCTTAACTAGCGGAGGCACCGGGGAGCTGTTTTTT; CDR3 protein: CASSLTSGGTGELFF
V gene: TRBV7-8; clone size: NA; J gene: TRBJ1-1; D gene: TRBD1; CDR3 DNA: TGTGCCAGCAGCCATACAGGGGGGGCGCGTAACATGAACACTGAAGCTTTCTTT; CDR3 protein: CASSHTGGARNMNTEAFF
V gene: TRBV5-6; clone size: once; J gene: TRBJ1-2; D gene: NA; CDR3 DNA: TGTGCCAGCACCCTCCGTAAGCGAAGCTATGGCTACACCTTC; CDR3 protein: CASTLRKRSYGYTF
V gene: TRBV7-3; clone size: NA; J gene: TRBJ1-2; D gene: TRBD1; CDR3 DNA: TGTGCCAGCAGCCCGACAGGGGGCCTCGGCTACACCTTC; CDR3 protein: CASSPTGGLGYTF
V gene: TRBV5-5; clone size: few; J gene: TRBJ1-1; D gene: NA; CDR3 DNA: TGTGCCAGCAGCTTGGGACATCCGAGTTTT; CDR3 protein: CASSLGHPSF
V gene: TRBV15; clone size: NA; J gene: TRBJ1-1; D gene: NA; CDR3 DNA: TGTGCCACCAGCAGTTTCCGACGGGGTAAGAACACTGAAGCTTTCTTT; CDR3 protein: CATSSFRRGKNTEAFF
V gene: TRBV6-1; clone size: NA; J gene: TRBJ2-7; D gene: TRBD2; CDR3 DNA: TGTGCCAGCAGTGAAGCAACTAGCGAGGCCTACGAGCAGTACTTC; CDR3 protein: CASSEATSEAYEQYF
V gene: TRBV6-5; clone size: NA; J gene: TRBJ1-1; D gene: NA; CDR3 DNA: TGTGCCAGCAGAAAGGCGGGGGGCTCGAGTGAAGCTTTCTTT; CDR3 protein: CASRKAGGSSEAFF
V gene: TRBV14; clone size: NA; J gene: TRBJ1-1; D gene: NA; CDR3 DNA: TGTGCCAGCAGCCAAGGAACCTTTAGAGGTTATGCTTTCTTT; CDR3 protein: CASSQGTFRGYAFF
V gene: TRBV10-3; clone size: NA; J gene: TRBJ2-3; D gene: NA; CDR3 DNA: TGTGCCATCAGTGAACAAACCACAGATACGCAGTATTTT; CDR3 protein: CAISEQTTDTQYF
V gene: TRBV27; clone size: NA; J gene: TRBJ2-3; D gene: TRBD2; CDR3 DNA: TGTGCCAGCAGACTAGCGGGGGCGAACACAGATACGCAGTATTTT; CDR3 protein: CASRLAGANTDTQYF